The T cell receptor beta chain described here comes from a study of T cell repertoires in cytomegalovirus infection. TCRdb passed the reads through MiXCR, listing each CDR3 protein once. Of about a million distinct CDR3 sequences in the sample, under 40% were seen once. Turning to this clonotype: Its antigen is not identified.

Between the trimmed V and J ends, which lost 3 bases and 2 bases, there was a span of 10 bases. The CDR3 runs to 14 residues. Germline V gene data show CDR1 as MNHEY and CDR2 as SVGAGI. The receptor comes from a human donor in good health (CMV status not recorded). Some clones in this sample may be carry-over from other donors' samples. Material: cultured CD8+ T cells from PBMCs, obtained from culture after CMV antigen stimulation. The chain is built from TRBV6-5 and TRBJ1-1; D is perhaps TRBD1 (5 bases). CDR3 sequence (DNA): TGTGCCAGCAGTTATGAGACAGCTAACACTGAAGCTTTCTTT. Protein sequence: CASSYETANTEAFF.